This T cell receptor (beta chain) was captured in a study of response to subunit inactivated influenza vaccine. Findings and caveats of the study: T cells newly recruited by each seasonal influenza vaccination are few, the authors suggested.

This clonotype came up a few times. The antigen is not known. TCRdb reprocessed the RT-PCR reads via MiXCR and lists one record per CDR3 protein. The table records roughly 290,000 distinct CDR3 sequences, 21% of them present only once. The germline V and J ends were trimmed by 6 bases and 4 bases, with 10 bases remaining between them. The CDR3 is made up of 13 amino acids. CDR1 SGHVS and CDR2 FNYEAQ come from the germline V gene. The genes are TRBV7-6 and TRBJ2-1; D is uncertain. The sequence came from a man between 50 and 69 years old who received an inactivated influenza vaccine. The sequencing here drew on PBMCs from blood, taken approximately 20 months after vaccination. The CDR3 sequence is CASRPDLYNEQFF. In DNA form, the CDR3 reads TGTGCCAGCAGGCCCGACTTGTACAATGAGCAGTTCTTC.